The clone carrying this T cell receptor (beta chain) was picked up many times. Its target is not known. Primed by a sample-barcoded 5' primer and a J-beta primer mix, a second PCR proceeded for 7 to 11 cycles. One entry per CDR3 protein, called by TCRdb with MiXCR from the 5' RACE reads. The table shows hundreds of thousands of distinct CDR3 sequences, with around 28% occurring only once. The data were obtained in a study of blood T cells in healthy people across ages. Whole-study context: Capture via template switching afforded approximately one barcoded beta molecule per two T cells.

RNA extraction gave at least 5 micrograms of total RNA per sample. Study conclusions and caveats: Correlation between TCR beta diversity and naive T cell percentage was strong. Fewer expanded clones and more diversity marked long-lived versus aged donors.

The TCR originated in a woman older than 75 in good health. The sequencing sample was made of blood.

The DNA of the CDR3 is TGTGCCAGCAGCCAATTCCCTGCTAGCGGGGTTTGGGGAGAGACCCAGTACTTC. Translating it yields CASSQFPASGVWGETQYF. This sequence joins TRBV9 and TRBJ2-5; 9 bases line up with TRBD2. Germline trimming cut 4 bases from V and 4 bases from J; bases unmatched to any gene: 17. The germline CDR1 and CDR2 sequences are SGDLS and YYNGEE. There are 18 residues in the CDR3.